This passage covers 9 T cell receptor beta chains from one sample sequenced in a study of T cells after yellow fever vaccination. TCRdb reanalysed the 5' RACE reads using MiXCR and keeps one entry per CDR3 protein. The sample records approximately 160,000 distinct CDR3 sequences, approximately 10% being singletons. The specimen comprised CD8+ T cells sorted from PBMCs, sampled 45 days after the yellow fever booster vaccination. These receptors originate from a man younger than 35 who received the YFV17D yellow fever vaccine.

The chain couples TRBV7-2 to TRBJ2-1; 13 bases fit TRBD2. Germline CDR1 SGHTA, CDR2 FQGNSA. J was trimmed by 6 bases and V by 5 bases; bases with no gene match: 4. CDR3 length: 15 amino acids. This CDR3 is CASSPGTSGTNEQFF. CDR3 bases: TGTGCCAGCAGCCCCGGGACTAGCGGGACCAATGAGCAGTTCTTC.

This clonotype was seen at least ten times. Compared with germline, one end of the junction differs, possibly owing to a read error. This sequence joins TRBV19 and TRBJ2-2; the match to TRBD2 covers 7 bases. Germline lookup yields CDR1 LNHDA and CDR2 SQIVND (reference sequence). CDR3 length: 15 residues. Here the CDR3 DNA reads TGTGCGAGTAGAGCGGGACCACTGAACACCGGGGAGCTGTTTTTT. It yields the protein CASRAGPLNTGELFF.

The chain has TRBV12-3 or TRBV12-4 and TRBJ1-1, with a tentative D call TRBD1 (5 bases). The length of the CDR3 is 18 residues. The V and J ends lost 3 bases and 4 bases respectively, with 24 bases between them. CDR3 protein: CASSFAPIFTGDGTEAFF. The CDR3 region has the DNA TGTGCCAGCAGTTTCGCCCCAATTTTTACAGGCGATGGCACTGAAGCTTTCTTT.

This clonotype was observed a handful of times. V is TRBV20-1 and J is TRBJ1-5; TRBD1 might be the D (5 bases). The CDR3 spans 16 residues. CDR1 is DFQATT and CDR2 is SNEGSKA in the germline V gene (reference sequence). The V end lost 3 bases, the J end lost 3 bases, and 18 bases lay between the germline ends. In DNA form, the CDR3 reads TGCAGTGCTAGGGGGATCACCCGACAGACCAATCAGCCCCAGCATTTT. This translates into CSARGITRQTNQPQHF.

The chain has TRBV6-2 or TRBV6-3 and TRBJ2-2; maybe TRBD2 (6 bases). Germline values: CDR1 MNHEY, CDR2 SVGEGT. Trimming removed 7 bases at V and 3 bases at J, with 12 bases between. The CDR3 sequence is 14 residues long. The CDR3, as DNA: TGTGCCAGCATTCGCGGGGCTGACACCGGGGAGCTGTTTTTT. It yields the protein CASIRGADTGELFF.

The chain uses TRBV6-6 and TRBJ2-1; D uncertain. V was shortened by 7 bases and J by 4 bases, with 5 bases between the two germline ends. This CDR3 contains 11 residues. Germline CDR1 reads MNHNY; CDR2 reads SVGAGI (reference sequence). CDR3 region: CASTGYNEQFF. The DNA of the CDR3 is TGTGCCAGCACCGGATACAATGAGCAGTTCTTC.

V gene TRBV7-2 combines with J gene TRBJ2-2; D gene ambiguous. From germline, CDR1 is SGHTA and CDR2 FQGNSA. This CDR3 has 14 residues. V was cut by 5 bases and J by 3 bases, with 10 bases left in between. The CDR3: CASSPVLYTGELFF. In DNA form, the CDR3 reads TGTGCCAGCAGCCCGGTACTTTACACCGGGGAGCTGTTTTTT. Variable domain in full (rest from reference TRBV7-2 and TRBJ2-2): GAGVSQSPSNKVTEKGKDVELRCDPISGHTALYWYRQSLGQGLEFLIYFQGNSAPDKSGLPSDRFSAERTGGSVSTLTIQRTQQEDSAVYLCASSPVLYTGELFFGEGSRLTVL.

This clonotype came up many times. This rearrangement joins TRBV27 to TRBJ2-7, with a tentative D call TRBD2 (5 bases). The CDR3 covers 15 residues. The germline gives CDR1 MNHEY, CDR2 SMNVEV (reference sequence). Trimming removed 4 bases at V and 0 bases at J, with 13 bases between. DNA for the CDR3: TGTGCCAGCAGTTCCCCGGGGAAGGGCTCCTACGAGCAGTACTTC. Its translation is CASSSPGKGSYEQYF.

The genes are TRBV15 and TRBJ1-5; D uncertain. CDR3 length: 13 residues. Trimming took off 5 bases at V and 1 base at J, with 6 bases between the two ends. In germline, CDR1 is LNHNV, CDR2 YYDKDF (reference sequence). The CDR3 coding sequence is TGTGCCACCAGCCGGACGAGCAATCAGCCCCAGCATTTT. This translates into CATSRTSNQPQHF.